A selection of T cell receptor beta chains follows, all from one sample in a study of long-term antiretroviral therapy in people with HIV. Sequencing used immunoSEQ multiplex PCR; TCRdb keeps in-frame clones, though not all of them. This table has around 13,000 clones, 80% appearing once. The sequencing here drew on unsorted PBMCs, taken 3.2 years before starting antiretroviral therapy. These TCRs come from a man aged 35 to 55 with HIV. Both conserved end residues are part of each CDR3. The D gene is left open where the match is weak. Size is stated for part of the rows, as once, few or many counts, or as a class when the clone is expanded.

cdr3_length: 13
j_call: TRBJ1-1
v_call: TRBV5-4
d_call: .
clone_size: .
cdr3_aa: CASSLHPNTEAFF
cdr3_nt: TGTGCCAGCAGCTTACACCCGAACACTGAAGCTTTCTTT

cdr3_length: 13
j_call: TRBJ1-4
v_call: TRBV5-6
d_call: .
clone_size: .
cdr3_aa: CASRGQHNEKLFF
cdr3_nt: TGTGCCAGCAGAGGGCAGCATAATGAAAAACTGTTTTTT

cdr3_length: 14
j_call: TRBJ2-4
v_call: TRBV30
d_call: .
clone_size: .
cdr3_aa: CAWSSRPVKDIQYF
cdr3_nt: TGTGCCTGGAGTTCTCGCCCCGTGAAAGACATTCAGTACTTC

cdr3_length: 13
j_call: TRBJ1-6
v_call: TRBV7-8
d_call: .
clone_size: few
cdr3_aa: CASSLIRGSPLHF
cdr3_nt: TGTGCCAGCAGCTTAATCCGGGGGTCACCCCTCCACTTT

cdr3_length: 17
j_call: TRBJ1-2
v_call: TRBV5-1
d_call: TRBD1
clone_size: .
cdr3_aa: CASSSTGGTVSNYGYTF
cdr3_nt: TGCGCCAGCAGCTCGACAGGGGGCACAGTCTCTAACTATGGCTACACCTTC

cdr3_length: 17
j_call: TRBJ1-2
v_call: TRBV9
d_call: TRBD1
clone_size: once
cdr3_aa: CASSPPQGATRHYGYTF
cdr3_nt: TGTGCCAGCAGCCCCCCACAGGGGGCCACCCGACACTATGGCTACACCTTC

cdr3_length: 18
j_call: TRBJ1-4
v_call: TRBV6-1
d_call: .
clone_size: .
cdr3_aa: CASSDRWLQGRTNEKLFF
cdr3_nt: TGTGCCAGCAGTGACCGGTGGTTGCAGGGGAGGACTAATGAAAAACTGTTTTTT

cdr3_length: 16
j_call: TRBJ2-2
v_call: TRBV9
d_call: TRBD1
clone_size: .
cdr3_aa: CASSVTGTGTAGELFF
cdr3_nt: TGTGCCAGCAGCGTAACCGGGACAGGAACGGCCGGGGAGCTGTTTTTT

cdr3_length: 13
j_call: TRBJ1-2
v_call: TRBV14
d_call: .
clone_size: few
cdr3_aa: CASSGRANYGYTF
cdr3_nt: TGTGCCAGCAGCGGGAGGGCAAACTATGGCTACACCTTC

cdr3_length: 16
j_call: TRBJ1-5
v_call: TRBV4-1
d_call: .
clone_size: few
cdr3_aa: CASSQEGRGGDQPQHF
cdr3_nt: TGCGCCAGCAGCCAAGAAGGCCGGGGGGGCGATCAGCCCCAGCATTTT

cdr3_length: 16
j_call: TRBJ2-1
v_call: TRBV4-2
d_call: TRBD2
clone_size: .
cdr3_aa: CASSQGASGGVNEQFF
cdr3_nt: TGTGCCAGCAGCCAAGGAGCTAGCGGGGGGGTGAATGAGCAGTTCTTC

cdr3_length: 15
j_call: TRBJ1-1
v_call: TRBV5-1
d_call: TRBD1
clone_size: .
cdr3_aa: CASSPRTGPNTEAFF
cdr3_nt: TGCGCCAGCAGCCCTAGGACAGGACCGAACACTGAAGCTTTCTTT

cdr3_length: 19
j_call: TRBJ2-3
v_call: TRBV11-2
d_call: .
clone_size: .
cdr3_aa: CASSLRKDRALSRTDTQYF
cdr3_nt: TGTGCCAGCAGCTTACGCAAGGATCGGGCCCTTAGCCGCACAGATACGCAGTATTTT

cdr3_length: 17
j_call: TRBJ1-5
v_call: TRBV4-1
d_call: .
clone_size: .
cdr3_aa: CASSQEGRGSSNQPQHF
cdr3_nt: TGCGCCAGCAGCCAAGAAGGCAGGGGTAGTAGCAATCAGCCCCAGCATTTT

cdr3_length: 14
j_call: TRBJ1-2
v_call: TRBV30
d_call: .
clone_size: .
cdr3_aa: CAWSPRVPFYGYTF
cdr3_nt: TGTGCCTGGAGTCCCAGGGTACCCTTCTATGGCTACACCTTC

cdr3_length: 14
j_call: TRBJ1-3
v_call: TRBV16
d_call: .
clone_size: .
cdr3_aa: CASSQFSSGNTIYF
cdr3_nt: TGTGCCAGCAGCCAATTCTCTTCTGGAAACACCATATATTTT

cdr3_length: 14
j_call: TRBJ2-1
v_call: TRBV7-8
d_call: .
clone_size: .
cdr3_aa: CASSHPEGGNEQFF
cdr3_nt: TGTGCCAGCAGCCACCCCGAGGGGGGTAATGAGCAGTTCTTC

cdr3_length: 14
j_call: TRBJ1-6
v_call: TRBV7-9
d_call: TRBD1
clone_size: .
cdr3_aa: CASSLGQGESPLHF
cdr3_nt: TGTGCCAGCAGCCTCGGACAGGGGGAGTCACCCCTCCACTTT